This TCR beta chain was obtained from a study of shared clonotypes between healthy human individuals. The assay was immunoSEQ multiplex PCR, and TCRdb's table has in-frame clones only and misses some. The table includes roughly 1.4 million clones, approximately 98.5% detected once. Germline V gene data show CDR1 as SEHNR and CDR2 as FQNEAQ (reference sequence). CDR3 size: 14 residues. Trimming took off 3 bases at V and 3 bases at J, with 11 bases between the two ends. The study, taken as a whole, reports: What naive subsets generally showed was a larger estimated richness than memory subsets showed. The sole specimen, blood, was sampled, and tissue repertoires likely differ.

This clone showed up just once. Its antigen is unknown. The chain joins TRBV7-9 to TRBJ2-5, with a weak D call TRBD1 (6 bases). The receptor was isolated from a man aged 25 to 45 in good health. The sample taken for sequencing was naive CD4+ T cells sorted from blood. Subset in this sample: CD45RA+ positively selected. The CDR3 DNA reads TGTGCCAGCAGCTTCCGGACAGCCAAAGAGACCCAGTACTTC. This sequence encodes CASSFRTAKETQYF. The full variable domain, rest sourced from reference TRBV7-9 and TRBJ2-5, is DTGVSQNPRHKITKRGQNVTFRCDPISEHNRLYWYRQTLGQGPEFLTYFQNEAQLEKSRLLSDRFSAERPKGSFSTLEIQRTEQGDSAMYLCASSFRTAKETQYFGPGTRLLVL.